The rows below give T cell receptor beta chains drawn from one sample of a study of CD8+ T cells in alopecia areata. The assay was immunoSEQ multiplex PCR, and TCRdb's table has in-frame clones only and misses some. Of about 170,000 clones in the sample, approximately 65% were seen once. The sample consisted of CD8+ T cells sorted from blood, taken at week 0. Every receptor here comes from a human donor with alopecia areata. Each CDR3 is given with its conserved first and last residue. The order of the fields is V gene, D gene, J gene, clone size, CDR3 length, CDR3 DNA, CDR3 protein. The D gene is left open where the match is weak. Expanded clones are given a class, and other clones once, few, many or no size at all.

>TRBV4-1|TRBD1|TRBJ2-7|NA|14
TGCGCCAGCAGCCAGACAGGGGGTCATAACGAGCAGTACTTC
CASSQTGGHNEQYF
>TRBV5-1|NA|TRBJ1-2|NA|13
TGCGCCAGCAGCCTCGTGAGGGGCTTGGGCTACACCTTC
CASSLVRGLGYTF
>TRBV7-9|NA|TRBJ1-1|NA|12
TGTGCCAGCAGCTTTACCGGGACTGAAGCTTTCTTT
CASSFTGTEAFF
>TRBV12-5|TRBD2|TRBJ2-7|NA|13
TGTGCTTCGACCGGGGGGGACCGGTACGAGCAGTACTTC
CASTGGDRYEQYF
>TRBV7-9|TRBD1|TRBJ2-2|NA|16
TGTGCCAGCAGCTTCAACGGACAGGGTCGGACCGGGGAGCTGTTTTTT
CASSFNGQGRTGELFF
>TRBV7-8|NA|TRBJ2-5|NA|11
TGTGCCAGCGACCGTGGGGGGACCCAGTACTTC
CASDRGGTQYF
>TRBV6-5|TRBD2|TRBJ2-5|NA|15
TGTGCCAGCAGTTACTCGATCATGGGAGGGGAGACCCAGTACTTC
CASSYSIMGGETQYF
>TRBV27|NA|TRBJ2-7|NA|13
TGTGCCAGCAGTTTATCCGGGCTTTACGAGCAGTACTTC
CASSLSGLYEQYF
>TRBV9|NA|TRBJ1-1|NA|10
TGTGCCAGCAGCGGGACCAAAGCTTTCTTT
CASSGTKAFF
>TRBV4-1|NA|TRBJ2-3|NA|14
TGCGCCAGCAGCCAATTCCAGGGAACAGATACGCAGTATTTT
CASSQFQGTDTQYF
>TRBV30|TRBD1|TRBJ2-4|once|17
TGTGCCTGCCTCGGACAGGGATGGGACCTAGCCAAAAACATTCAGTACTTC
CACLGQGWDLAKNIQYF
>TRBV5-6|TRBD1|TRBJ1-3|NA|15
TGTGCCAGCAGCCCGGGACAGGGGTCTGGAAACACCATATATTTT
CASSPGQGSGNTIYF
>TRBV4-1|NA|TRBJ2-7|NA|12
TGCGCCAGCAGCCAAGTGGGGCGCGAGCAGTACTTC
CASSQVGREQYF
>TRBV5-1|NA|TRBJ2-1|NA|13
TGCGCCAGCAATTCCTTCCTAGGCAATGAGCAGTTCTTC
CASNSFLGNEQFF
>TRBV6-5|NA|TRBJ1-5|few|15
TGTGCCAGCGGCAAGGATTGGGGTAGCAATCAGCCCCAGCATTTT
CASGKDWGSNQPQHF
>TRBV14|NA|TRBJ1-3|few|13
TGTGCCAGCAGCCAAGTCTCTGGAAACACCATATATTTT
CASSQVSGNTIYF
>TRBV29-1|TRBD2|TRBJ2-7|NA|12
TGCAGCGTGAAAGGGACTAGACGCGAGCAGTACTTC
CSVKGTRREQYF
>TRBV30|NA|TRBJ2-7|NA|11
TGTGCCTGGAGTGTATCCTACGAGCAGTACTTC
CAWSVSYEQYF
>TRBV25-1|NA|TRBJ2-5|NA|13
TGTGCCAGCAAGGGTCGCACCCAAGAGACCCAGTACTTC
CASKGRTQETQYF
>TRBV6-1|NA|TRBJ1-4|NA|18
TGTGCCAGCAGTGAACCGTACCGAAGACTGGGGGGGTATGAAAAACTGTTTTTT
CASSEPYRRLGGYEKLFF
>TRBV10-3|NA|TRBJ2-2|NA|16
TGTGCCATCAGTGAGTCGATCTCCTCGAACACCGGGGAGCTGTTTTTT
CAISESISSNTGELFF
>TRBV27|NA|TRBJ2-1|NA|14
TGTGCCAGCAGTTTCTCCATGGACGGGAATGAGCAGTTCTTC
CASSFSMDGNEQFF
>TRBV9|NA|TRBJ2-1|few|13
TGTGCCAGCAGCCCCCGATCTAACAATGAGCAGTTCTTC
CASSPRSNNEQFF
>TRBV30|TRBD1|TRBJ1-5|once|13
TGTGCCTGGGGGACAGGAGGCAATCAGCCCCAGCATTTT
CAWGTGGNQPQHF
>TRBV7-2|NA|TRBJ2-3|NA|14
TGTGCCAGCAGCCCAGTCGGGGGGCAAGATACGCAGTATTTT
CASSPVGGQDTQYF
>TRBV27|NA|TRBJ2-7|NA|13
TGTGCCAGCAGCATCCAGAGTTCCTACGAGCAGTACTTC
CASSIQSSYEQYF
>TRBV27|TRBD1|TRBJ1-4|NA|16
TGTGCCAGCAGTGTGACAGGGGCGGGTGAGGATGAAAAACTGTTTTTT
CASSVTGAGEDEKLFF
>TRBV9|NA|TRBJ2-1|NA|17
TGTGCCAGCAGCGCCGACCCCGGGAAGGGGGTATACAATGAGCAGTTCTTC
CASSADPGKGVYNEQFF
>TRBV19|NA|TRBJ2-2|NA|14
TGTGCCAGTAGTATCCTAACGAACACCGGGGAGCTGTTTTTT
CASSILTNTGELFF
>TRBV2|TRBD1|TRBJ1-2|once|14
TGTGCCAGCAGTTTTACAACAGGGGCCCGTGGCTACACCTTC
CASSFTTGARGYTF
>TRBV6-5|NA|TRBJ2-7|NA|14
TGTGCCAGCAGTTACGGTACAGGGAACTACGAGCAGTACTTC
CASSYGTGNYEQYF
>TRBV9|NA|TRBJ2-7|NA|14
TGTGCCAGCAGCGTTGCCGGGGTTAGGGGCGAGCAGTACTTC
CASSVAGVRGEQYF
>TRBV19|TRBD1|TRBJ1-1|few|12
TGTGCCAGTAGCCTCGGACAGGCTGAAGCTTTCTTT
CASSLGQAEAFF
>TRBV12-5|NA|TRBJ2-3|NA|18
TGTGCTAGTGGTTTGGTACCAACAGGCCGCTTTAGCACAGATACGCAGTATTTT
CASGLVPTGRFSTDTQYF
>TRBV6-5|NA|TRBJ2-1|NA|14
TGTGCCAGCAGTTACACGGCGCGAGGCAATGAGCAGTTCTTC
CASSYTARGNEQFF
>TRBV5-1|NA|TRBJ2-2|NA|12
TGCGCCAGCACAGGGAACATCGGGGAGCTGTTTTTT
CASTGNIGELFF
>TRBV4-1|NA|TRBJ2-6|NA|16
TGCGCCAGCAGCCAAGATCCGGGGGTCGGGGCCAACGTCCTGACTTTC
CASSQDPGVGANVLTF
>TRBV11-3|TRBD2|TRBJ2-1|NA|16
TGTGCCAGCAGTCCTACTAGCGGGGGGTTGTTGAATGAGCAGTTCTTC
CASSPTSGGLLNEQFF
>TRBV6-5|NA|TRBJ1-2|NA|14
TGTGCCAGCAGTTACGCAGGTCCTAACTATGGCTACACCTTC
CASSYAGPNYGYTF
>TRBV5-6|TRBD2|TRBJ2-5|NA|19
TGTGCCAGCAGCTCCGTTAGGGCACTAGCGGGGGGGCACCAAGAGACCCAGTACTTC
CASSSVRALAGGHQETQYF
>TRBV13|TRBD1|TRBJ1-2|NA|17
TGTGCCAGCAGCTTAGACGCGGGGGACAGGGGACCTAGAGGCTACACCTTC
CASSLDAGDRGPRGYTF
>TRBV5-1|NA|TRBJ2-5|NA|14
TGCGCCAGCAAGACGGGGCCCTTTCAAGAGACCCAGTACTTC
CASKTGPFQETQYF
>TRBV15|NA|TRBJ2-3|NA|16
TGTGCCACCAGCTACAAGTCCCCTGGGTACACAGATACGCAGTATTTT
CATSYKSPGYTDTQYF